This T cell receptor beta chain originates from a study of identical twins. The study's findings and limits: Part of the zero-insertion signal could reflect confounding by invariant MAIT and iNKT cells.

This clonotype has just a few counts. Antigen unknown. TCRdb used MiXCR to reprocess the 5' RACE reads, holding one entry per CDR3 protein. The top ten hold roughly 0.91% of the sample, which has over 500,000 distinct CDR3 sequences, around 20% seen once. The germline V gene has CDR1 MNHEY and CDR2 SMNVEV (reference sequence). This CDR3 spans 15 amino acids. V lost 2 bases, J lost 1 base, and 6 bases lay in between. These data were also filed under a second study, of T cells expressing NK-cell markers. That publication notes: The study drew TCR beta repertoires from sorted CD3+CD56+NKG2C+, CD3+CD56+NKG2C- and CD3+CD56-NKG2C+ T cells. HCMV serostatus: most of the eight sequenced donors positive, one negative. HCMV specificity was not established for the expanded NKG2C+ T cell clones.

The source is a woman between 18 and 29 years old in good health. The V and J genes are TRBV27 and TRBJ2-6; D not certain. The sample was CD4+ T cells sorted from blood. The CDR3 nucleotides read TGTGCCAGCAGTTTAAGACATTCTGGGGCCAACGTCCTGACTTTC. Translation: CASSLRHSGANVLTF.